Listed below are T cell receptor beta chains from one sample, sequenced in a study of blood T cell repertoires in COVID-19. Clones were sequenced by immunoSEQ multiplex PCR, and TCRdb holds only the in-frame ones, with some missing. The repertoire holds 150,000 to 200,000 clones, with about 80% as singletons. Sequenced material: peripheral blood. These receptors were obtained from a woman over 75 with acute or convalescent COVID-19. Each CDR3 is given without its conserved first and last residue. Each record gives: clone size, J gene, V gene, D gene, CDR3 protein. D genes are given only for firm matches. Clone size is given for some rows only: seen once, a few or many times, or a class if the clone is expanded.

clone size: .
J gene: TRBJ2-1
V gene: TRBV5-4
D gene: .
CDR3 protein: ASSLEAGSYNEQF

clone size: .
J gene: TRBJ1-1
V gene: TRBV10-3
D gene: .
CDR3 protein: AISELDSPNTEAF

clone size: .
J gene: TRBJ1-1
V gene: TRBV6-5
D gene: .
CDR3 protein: ASRLSGGGTEAF

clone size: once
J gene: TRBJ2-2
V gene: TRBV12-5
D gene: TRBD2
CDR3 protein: ASGLSTSGPTGELF

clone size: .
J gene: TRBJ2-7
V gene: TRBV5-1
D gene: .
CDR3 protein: ASSSDGGTPGEQY

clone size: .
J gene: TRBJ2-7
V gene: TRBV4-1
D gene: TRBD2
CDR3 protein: ASSQTLAASTPYEQY

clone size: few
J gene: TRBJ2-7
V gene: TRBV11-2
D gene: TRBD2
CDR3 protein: ASSQTLARYEQY

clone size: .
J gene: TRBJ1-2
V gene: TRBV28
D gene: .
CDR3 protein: ASSLTGVLFYGYT

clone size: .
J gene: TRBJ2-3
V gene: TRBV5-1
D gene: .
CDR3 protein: ASSSGQLPFTDTQY

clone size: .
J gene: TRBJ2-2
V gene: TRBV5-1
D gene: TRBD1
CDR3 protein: ASSLQGATGELF

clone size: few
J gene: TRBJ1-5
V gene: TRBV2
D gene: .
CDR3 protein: ASSEDRRTNQPQH

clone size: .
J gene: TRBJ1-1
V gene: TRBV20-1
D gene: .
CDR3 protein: SARKAPGWF

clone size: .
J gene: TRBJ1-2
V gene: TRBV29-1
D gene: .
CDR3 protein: SVSTGYGYT

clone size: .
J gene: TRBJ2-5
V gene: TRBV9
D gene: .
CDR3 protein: ASSVRPKETQY

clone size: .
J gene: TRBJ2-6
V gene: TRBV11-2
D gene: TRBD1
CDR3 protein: ASSSGTGRSGANVLT

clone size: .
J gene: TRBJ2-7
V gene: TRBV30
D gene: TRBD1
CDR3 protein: AWRGQGPYEQY

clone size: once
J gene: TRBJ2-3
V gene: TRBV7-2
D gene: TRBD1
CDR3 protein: ASSPQGTGASTDTQY